This T cell receptor beta chain was identified during a study of blood T cell repertoires in COVID-19. The wider study: The United States, Italy and Spain supplied acute and convalescent COVID-19 samples. PBMCs, B-cell-depleted T cells, or T cells were the source of the cDNA or gDNA that made up the material.

Per the original data handling: How many nucleated cells were present was estimated from reference gene primer amplification. This table comes from immunoSEQ multiplex PCR, and its TCRdb copy is limited to in-frame clones, with some not included. That table gives V, J and clone size, and the DNA gave D and trimming. This repertoire shows 140,000 or so clones, more than 75% found once; its top ten account for 5%. Seattle patients were enrolled while actively infected and followed longitudinally. The sequenced sample consisted of peripheral blood. This receptor was obtained from a woman in her 70s with COVID-19, enrolled during active disease.

The CDR3 sequence is CASSVAGDSIYEQYF. DNA of the CDR3: TGTGCCAGCAGCGTAGCAGGGGACAGCATCTACGAGCAGTACTTC. V and J are TRBV9 and TRBJ2-7; 7 positions agree with TRBD1. CDR1 and CDR2 from the germline V gene are SGDLS and YYNGEE. CDR3 length equals 15 residues. J lost 3 bases, V lost 0 bases, and 6 bases had no gene match.